Following are 14 T cell receptor beta chains from one sample sequenced in a study of blood T cells in healthy people across ages. Together with a sample-barcoded 5' primer, a J-beta primer mix was included in a second PCR lasting about 6 to 11 cycles. TCRdb reprocessed the 5' RACE reads with MiXCR, giving one entry per CDR3 protein. The sample carries 650,000 to 1,000,000 distinct CDR3 sequences, under 40% recorded once. Specimen: blood. These receptors originate from a man between 18 and 29 years old in good health.

This chain links TRBV18 with TRBJ1-2; 10 nucleotides agree with TRBD1. This CDR3 has 15 residues. Germline CDR1 is KGHSH and CDR2 is LQKENI. V was pared by 6 bases and J by 1 base, with 5 bases of the junction left unmatched. The CDR3 DNA follows: TGTGCCAGCTCTGGGACAGGGGCCGTTAACTATGGCTACACCTTC. Translating it yields CASSGTGAVNYGYTF.

The V gene is TRBV12-3 or TRBV12-4, the J gene TRBJ1-5, with D unclear. The CDR3 runs to 17 residues. Trimming left V 3 bases short and J 0 bases short, with 15 bases between. The CDR3 loop is CASSFSADSYSNQPQHF. The CDR3 coding sequence is TGTGCCAGCAGTTTTAGTGCAGATTCTTATAGCAATCAGCCCCAGCATTTT.

This chain links TRBV6-5 with TRBJ1-1; TRBD1 matches 7 bases. The V and J ends lost 0 bases and 4 bases, in that order; junction bases with no gene match: 5. This CDR3 has 15 amino acids. Germline values: CDR1 MNHEY, CDR2 SVGAGI. The DNA for the CDR3 is TGTGCCAGCAGTTACTCGAAGGCAGGGGGCACTGAAGCTTTCTTT. It encodes CASSYSKAGGTEAFF.

The table lists this clonotype with many counts. The V gene is TRBV7-2, the J gene TRBJ2-1; D is uncertain. The germline CDR1 and CDR2 sequences are SGHTA and FQGNSA. Trimming took 0 bases from V and 6 from J, leaving 12 bases between them. This CDR3 is 15 amino acids long. The CDR3 bases are TGTGCCAGCAGCTTAGCCGGACGGATCGTCAATGAGCAGTTCTTC. Its translation is CASSLAGRIVNEQFF.

The sample holds one count of this clonotype. CDR3 DNA sequence: TGTGCCAGCAGCCCCACAGGGGCCCCCAGTGAAGAGCAGTACTTC. It codes for CASSPTGAPSEEQYF. The rearrangement links TRBV7-7 to TRBJ2-7; 7 nucleotides align to TRBD1. Germline CDR1 is SSHAT and CDR2 is FNYEAQ (reference sequence). CDR3 length: 15 amino acids. Trimming at V came to 5 bases and at J to 7 bases, leaving 14 bases not matched to a gene.

As regards this clonotype: Mismatch with germline at one junction end may stem from a read error. The chain recombines TRBV2 with TRBJ1-5; possibly TRBD1 for D (5 bases). Germline V gives CDR1 SNHLY, CDR2 FYNNEI. The CDR3 covers 13 residues. The CDR3 reads CASSSSGGQPLHF. Here the CDR3 DNA reads TGTGCCAGCAGTTCCTCCGGGGGTCAGCCCCTGCATTTT.

The gene calls are TRBV28 and TRBJ2-2, with 9 bases matching TRBD1. Germline assignment: CDR1 MDHEN and CDR2 SYDVKM. The CDR3 has 18 residues. Trimming at V came to 5 bases and at J to 4 bases, leaving 14 bases not matched to a gene. The CDR3 spells CASSKDRDRVIGTGELFF. In DNA form, the CDR3 reads TGTGCCAGCAGTAAAGACCGGGACAGGGTGATCGGCACCGGGGAGCTGTTTTTT.

The V gene is TRBV6-6, the J gene TRBJ1-6, with D possibly TRBD1 on 5 matching bases. V lost 7 bases and J lost 14, with 15 bases in between. This CDR3 region has 12 residues. Germline V gene data show CDR1 as MNHNY and CDR2 as SVGAGI (reference sequence). This CDR3 is CASTGLTTALHF. The DNA of the CDR3 is TGTGCCAGCACGGGACTGACAACTGCCCTCCACTTT.

This chain links TRBV11-2 with TRBJ1-2; TRBD1 matches 7 bases. The CDR3 loop spans 13 amino acids. Trimming took 5 bases from V and 6 from J; bases not matched to a gene: 6. The germline V gene encodes CDR1 SGHAT and CDR2 FQNNGV. The CDR3 reads CASSPGTVDGYTF. The CDR3 DNA sequence: TGTGCCAGCAGCCCGGGGACAGTGGATGGCTACACCTTC.

This rearrangement joins TRBV27 to TRBJ2-7, with D possibly matching TRBD2 (6 bases). Germline V gene sequence: CDR1 MNHEY, CDR2 SMNVEV (reference sequence). This CDR3 spans 22 amino acids. V was clipped by 11 bases and J by 1 base, with 42 bases between them. CDR3 in amino acids: CAPYFRGSEKLSRGFESYEQYF. The CDR3 DNA sequence: TGTGCCCCCTACTTTCGGGGGTCAGAGAAGTTAAGTCGAGGATTTGAGTCCTACGAGCAGTACTTC.

The chain has TRBV7-2 and TRBJ2-7; TRBD1 is a possible D gene (6 bases). This CDR3 spans 15 amino acids. Germline CDR1 is SGHTA and CDR2 is FQGNSA. Trimming removed 5 bases at V and 0 bases at J, with 14 bases between. In DNA form, the CDR3 reads TGTGCCAGCAGCCCACAGGGCGGAAGCTCCTACGAGCAGTACTTC. Protein: CASSPQGGSSYEQYF.

The J gene is TRBJ2-3, the V gene TRBV4-3, with 13 positions matching TRBD2. Per germline, CDR1 LGHNA and CDR2 YSLEER. Trimming removed 4 bases from V and 4 bases from J; junction bases left unmatched: 8. The length of the CDR3 is 17 residues. CDR3 coding DNA: TGCGCCAGCAGCCCGAGACTAGCGGGGGGTGGCGCAGATACGCAGTATTTT. Protein: CASSPRLAGGGADTQYF.

This clonotype appeared a few times. The genes are TRBV20-1 and TRBJ1-2; D possibly corresponds to TRBD1 (6 bases). The CDR3 spans 14 residues. Trimming stripped 5 bases from V and 6 bases from J, with 19 bases between. The germline CDR1 and CDR2 sequences are DFQATT and SNEGSKA (reference sequence). CDR3: CSALGDKGRDGYTF. CDR3 bases: TGCAGTGCTCTCGGGGACAAAGGGAGGGATGGCTACACCTTC.

The chain combines TRBV5-5 with TRBJ2-1, with D possibly TRBD2 on 6 matching bases. The CDR3 is made up of 14 amino acids. Trimming pared 4 bases from V and 9 bases from J, leaving 17 bases between. Germline V lookup: CDR1 SGHKS, CDR2 YYEKEE (reference sequence). In DNA, the CDR3 is TGTGCCAGCAGCCCGAGAGATGGGGGAGGTGAGCAGTTCTTC. It encodes CASSPRDGGGEQFF.